A single count supports the clone carrying this T cell receptor (beta chain). This sample was included in a study of blood T cell repertoires in COVID-19. Across the whole study: COVID-19 samples from acute and convalescent phases originated in the United States, Italy and Spain. In each case, the material was cDNA or gDNA derived from T cells, B-cell-depleted T cells, or PBMCs.

Source study methods: Using reference gene primer amplification, nucleated cell counts were estimated. The data were produced by immunoSEQ multiplex PCR, yet TCRdb's version contains in-frame clones alone and is incomplete. Clone size and the V and J calls come from that table; the DNA yielded D and trimming. In the table there are about 110,000 clones, approximately 82% of which are singletons. This CDR3 spans 15 amino acids. V shed 2 bases and J 7 bases; nucleotides not matched to a gene: 8. Germline values: CDR1 LGHDT, CDR2 YNNKEL (reference sequence). This TCR came from an older woman with acute or convalescent COVID-19. This rearrangement joins TRBV3-1 (or the pseudogene TRBV3-2) to TRBJ2-4; 7 nucleotides align to TRBD2. The specimen sequenced was peripheral blood. The chain's CDR3 is CASSQTGLRSNIQYF. The CDR3 nucleotides are TGTGCCAGCAGCCAAACGGGACTACGTTCGAACATTCAGTACTTC.